This T cell receptor (beta chain) was obtained from a study of T cell clones after liver transplantation. V lost 7 bases, J lost 6 bases, and 12 bases stayed unmatched. Germline V gene sequence: CDR1 SNHLY, CDR2 FYNNEI. The CDR3 runs to 16 residues. TCRdb's table, derived via immunoSEQ multiplex PCR, lists solely in-frame clones and lacks some. Among nearly 55,000 clones listed, 84% were seen once. The V and J genes are TRBV2 and TRBJ2-2; TRBD1 agrees at 9 bases. The receptor's source is a human donor who received a liver transplant. The input for sequencing was CD4+ T cells from blood, taken before liver transplant. The CDR3 reads CASKEGTGRFSGELFF. CDR3 in DNA: TGTGCCAGCAAGGAGGGGACAGGGCGGTTTTCCGGGGAGCTGTTTTTT.